A single sample is the source of the 30 T cell receptor beta chains below, sequenced in a study of T-cell memory formation after mild COVID-19. TCRdb recomputed calls from the 5' RACE reads with MiXCR, one row per CDR3 protein. There are about 270,000 distinct CDR3 sequences in the sample; around 15% occur only once, and 20% to 25% lies in the top ten. The sequenced sample consisted of PBMCs or a T cell subset sorted from them (not recorded which). The source is a man younger than 35 who had mild COVID-19 (a few samples of this study predate the infection). Cell type and time point are not known.

The chain is built from TRBV20-1 and TRBJ2-5; D possibly corresponds to TRBD2 (5 bases). The V and J ends lost 3 bases and 0 bases respectively, with 8 bases between them. The germline gives CDR1 DFQATT, CDR2 SNEGSKA (reference sequence). This CDR3 is built from 13 residues. CDR3 in DNA: TGCAGTGCTAGTGAAGCGGACCAAGAGACCCAGTACTTC. It yields the protein CSASEADQETQYF.

This clonotype was observed a few times. The V call is TRBV2, the J call TRBJ2-2, with 7 bases aligning to TRBD1. CDR3 length: 15 residues. CDR1 SNHLY and CDR2 FYNNEI come from the germline V gene. J was trimmed by 7 bases and V by 1 base; bases with no gene match: 6. CDR3 bases: TGTGCCAGCAGTGAAGAAAGACAGGGAAGCGGGGAGCTGTTTTTT. It codes for CASSEERQGSGELFF.

The genes are TRBV6-5 and TRBJ1-2, with 7 bases lining up with TRBD1. The CDR3 has 14 residues. Germline values: CDR1 MNHEY, CDR2 SVGAGI. Trimming cost V 4 bases and J 4 bases; bases outside gene matches: 6. CDR3 in amino acids: CASSSDRAGYGYTF. The CDR3 nucleotides are TGTGCCAGCAGTTCCGACAGGGCGGGCTATGGCTACACCTTC.

This clonotype was counted between two and nine times. V usage is TRBV7-3 and J usage is TRBJ2-2; the D gene is possibly TRBD1 (6 bases). CDR1 is SGHTA, CDR2 FQGTGA, per germline. The V and J ends lost 4 bases and 5 bases respectively, with 11 bases between them. The CDR3 contains 14 residues. CDR3 bases: TGTGCCAGCAGCTCTAACCAGGGGACCGGGGAGCTGTTTTTT. It codes for CASSSNQGTGELFF.

This clonotype was observed at least ten times. The rearrangement links TRBV7-6 to TRBJ2-3; D is perhaps TRBD2 (6 bases). Germline V lookup: CDR1 SGHVS, CDR2 FNYEAQ. This CDR3 spans 14 amino acids. V was cut by 1 base and J by 4 bases, with 9 bases left in between. The CDR3 sequence: CASSLVGGPDTQYF. For the CDR3, the DNA is TGTGCCAGCAGCTTAGTTGGAGGGCCAGATACGCAGTATTTT.

The V gene is TRBV6-2 or TRBV6-3, the J gene TRBJ2-7; D is possibly TRBD1 (6 bases). The V and J ends lost 5 bases and 0 bases respectively, with 8 bases between them. The CDR3 sequence is 13 residues long. The germline gives CDR1 MNHEY, CDR2 SVGEGT. The CDR3 nucleotides are TGTGCCAGCAGTGGACAGAACTCCTACGAGCAGTACGTC. It yields the protein CASSGQNSYEQYV.

The gene calls are TRBV12-3 or TRBV12-4 and TRBJ1-5, with D possibly TRBD1 on 5 matching bases. CDR3 length equals 13 residues. V was cut by 7 bases and J by 7 bases, with 14 bases left in between. CDR3 nucleotides: TGTGCCAGCACTCTCGGCAGGGAACAGCCCCAGCATTTT. It specifies CASTLGREQPQHF.

This clonotype has more than one count but fewer than ten. The genes are TRBV12-3 or TRBV12-4 and TRBJ1-2; 8 bases are shared with TRBD1. V lost 3 bases to trimming and J lost 6 bases; unmatched junction nucleotides: 9. This CDR3 region has 15 residues. In nucleotides, the CDR3 is TGTGCCAGCAGTTTCGGACAGGGATATATGGATGGCTACACCTTC. Encoded protein: CASSFGQGYMDGYTF.

This sequence joins TRBV20-1 and TRBJ2-3; 9 nucleotides agree with TRBD2. V lost 4 bases, J lost 2 bases, and 7 bases stayed unmatched. CDR1 and CDR2 from the germline V gene are DFQATT and SNEGSKA (reference sequence). This CDR3 contains 15 residues. The CDR3 here is CSATMTSGNTDTQYF. CDR3 coding DNA: TGCAGTGCTACCATGACTAGCGGAAACACAGATACGCAGTATTTT.

This clonotype was seen a few times. The gene calls are TRBV7-9 and TRBJ1-5; possible D gene TRBD1, 6 bases. V dropped 1 base and J dropped 0 bases, with 13 bases sitting between them. Per the germline V gene, CDR1 is SEHNR and CDR2 is FQNEAQ (reference sequence). The CDR3 is 17 amino acids. In DNA, the CDR3 is TGTGCCAGCAGCTTAGATAGGGGGGTGTATAGCAATCAGCCCCAGCATTTT. It translates to CASSLDRGVYSNQPQHF. Variable domain in full (rest from reference TRBV7-9 and TRBJ1-5): DTGVSQNPRHKITKRGQNVTFRCDPISEHNRLYWYRQTLGQGPEFLTYFQNEAQLEKSRLLSDRFSAERPKGSFSTLEIQRTEQGDSAMYLCASSLDRGVYSNQPQHFGDGTRLSIL.

This clonotype was detected a few times. V usage is TRBV27 and J usage is TRBJ1-1; no clear D. Germline V gene data show CDR1 as MNHEY and CDR2 as SMNVEV (reference sequence). The CDR3 runs to 13 residues. Trimming shortened V by 3 bases and J by 3 bases, and 8 bases separated the two germline ends. The CDR3 is CASSFWAYTEAFF. CDR3 nucleotide sequence: TGTGCCAGCAGTTTTTGGGCCTACACTGAAGCTTTCTTT.

V and J are TRBV4-2 and TRBJ2-7; a possible D gene is TRBD2 (5 bases). This CDR3 region has 13 residues. The germline gives CDR1 LGHNA, CDR2 YNFKEQ. V was trimmed by 0 bases and J by 9 bases, leaving 12 bases between them. CDR3: CASSQEGEESQYF. The CDR3, as DNA: TGTGCCAGCAGCCAAGAGGGAGAAGAGTCGCAGTACTTC.

This clonotype has just a few counts. The chain uses TRBV28 and TRBJ2-2; TRBD1 matches at 8 bases. V was pared by 10 bases and J by 4 bases, with 8 bases of the junction left unmatched. CDR3 length: 14 residues. Germline V gene lookup returns CDR1 MDHEN and CDR2 SYDVKM. CDR3 protein: CATHRGLSTGELFF. DNA of the CDR3: TGTGCCACTCACAGGGGGTTGAGCACCGGGGAGCTGTTTTTT.

V usage is TRBV5-1 and J usage is TRBJ2-5, with 7 bases lining up with TRBD2. With 4 bases clipped from V and 5 bases from J, the junction kept 11 bases outside the gene matches. CDR1 SGHRS and CDR2 YFSETQ come from the germline V gene. The CDR3 is made up of 15 amino acids. The CDR3 bases are TGCGCCAGCAGCACCTCCCGGGGGGTCTTGGAGACCCAGTACTTC. Translating it yields CASSTSRGVLETQYF.

This clonotype was observed once. CDR3 residues: CASSAGGTGTTDTQYF. Here the CDR3 DNA reads TGTGCCAGCAGCGCAGGCGGGACAGGGACTACAGATACGCAGTATTTT. The chain combines TRBV9 with TRBJ2-3, with 9 bases identical to TRBD1. This CDR3 contains 16 residues. The germline gives CDR1 SGDLS, CDR2 YYNGEE. V shed 3 bases, J shed 3 bases, and the junction held 8 bases outside the gene matches.

The chain recombines TRBV5-4 with TRBJ2-1; 9 nucleotides line up with TRBD2. CDR3 length: 15 amino acids. CDR1 and CDR2 from the germline V gene are SGHNT and YYREEE (reference sequence). The V gene end was trimmed by 2 bases and the J gene end by 5 bases; junction bases not matched to a gene: 5. CDR3: CASSFSGGADNEQFF. CDR3 nucleotide sequence: TGTGCCAGCAGCTTTAGCGGGGGCGCCGACAATGAGCAGTTCTTC.

This clonotype was seen many times. This chain uses TRBV5-5 with TRBJ1-1; TRBD1 agrees at 8 bases. The V and J ends lost 4 bases and 0 bases, in that order; junction bases with no gene match: 11. Germline V CDR1 and CDR2: SGHKS, YYEKEE (reference sequence). This CDR3 contains 17 residues. CDR3: CASSPDGQGSMNTEAFF. CDR3 DNA sequence: TGTGCCAGCAGCCCCGATGGACAGGGAAGCATGAACACTGAAGCTTTCTTT.

This clonotype was found a few times. The chain employs TRBV6-2 or TRBV6-3 and TRBJ2-1; 12 bases agree with TRBD1. This CDR3 has 18 residues. Germline V gene lookup returns CDR1 MNHEY and CDR2 SVGEGT. Germline trimming cut 6 bases from V and 4 bases from J; bases unmatched to any gene: 13. The CDR3 loop reads CASRFLPGQGAHYNEQFF. CDR3 bases: TGTGCCAGCAGATTTCTTCCGGGACAGGGGGCTCATTACAATGAGCAGTTCTTC.

This clonotype was seen many times. This chain links TRBV29-1 with TRBJ1-2; TRBD1 matches at 9 bases. The germline gives CDR1 SQVTM, CDR2 ANQGSEA. The CDR3 contains 14 residues. V gave up 5 bases and J gave up 5 bases; unmatched junction bases: 9. Here the CDR3 reads CSVYPLGQGYGYTF. The CDR3 DNA sequence: TGCAGCGTTTACCCTCTAGGACAGGGGTATGGCTACACCTTC.

The chain links TRBV12-3 or TRBV12-4 to TRBJ2-2; 8 nucleotides align to TRBD2. The CDR3 consists of 16 residues. J lost 4 bases, V lost 7 bases, and 11 bases had no gene match. CDR3 loop: CASTTRGGRVTGELFF. The DNA of the CDR3 is TGTGCCAGCACCACCCGGGGGGGCCGAGTCACCGGGGAGCTGTTTTTT.

This clonotype appeared a few times. The CDR3 region is CASSLVGTSGGQRTQYF. The CDR3 DNA is TGTGCCAGCAGCTTAGTCGGGACTAGCGGGGGTCAGAGGACCCAGTACTTC. This sequence joins TRBV7-9 and TRBJ2-5; TRBD2 aligns across 14 bases. This CDR3 spans 17 amino acids. The V segment lost 1 base and the J segment 7 bases; nucleotides outside the gene matches: 8. Germline V gene data show CDR1 as SEHNR and CDR2 as FQNEAQ (reference sequence). The full variable domain, its missing parts supplied by reference TRBV7-9 and TRBJ2-5, is DTGVSQNPRHKITKRGQNVTFRCDPISEHNRLYWYRQTLGQGPEFLTYFQNEAQLEKSRLLSDRFSAERPKGSFSTLEIQRTEQGDSAMYLCASSLVGTSGGQRTQYFGPGTRLLVL.

The chain links TRBV4-3 to TRBJ2-7; 7 nucleotides match TRBD1. V shed 0 bases and J 4 bases; nucleotides not matched to a gene: 9. CDR3 size: 16 residues. The germline V gene has CDR1 LGHNA and CDR2 YSLEER. The CDR3 DNA is TGCGCCAGCAGCCAAGAGGGACAGCCATCTTCATACGAGCAGTACGTC. Residues: CASSQEGQPSSYEQYV.

This clonotype was observed a handful of times. The chain carries TRBV24-1 and TRBJ2-1; a weak D match, TRBD2 (5 bases). The CDR3 is 16 residues long. Per germline, CDR1 KGHDR and CDR2 SFDVKD. Trimming took off 3 bases at V and 5 bases at J, with 16 bases between the two ends. CDR3 loop: CATSDVPRGPHNEQFF. CDR3 in DNA: TGTGCCACCAGTGATGTCCCTCGAGGGCCCCACAATGAGCAGTTCTTC.

This clonotype was detected only a few times. This sequence joins TRBV3-1 and TRBJ2-2; no firm D call. CDR1 LGHDT and CDR2 YNNKEL come from the germline V gene (reference sequence). The CDR3 contains 14 residues. Trimming took 6 bases from V and 4 from J, leaving 12 bases between them. This chain's CDR3 is CASRHGNPTGELFF. CDR3 DNA sequence: TGTGCCAGCAGACATGGAAACCCCACCGGGGAGCTGTTTTTT.

This clonotype has just a few counts. The rearrangement uses TRBV20-1 and TRBJ1-3; 7 nucleotides line up with TRBD1. The CDR3 loop spans 14 amino acids. V was clipped by 1 base and J by 4 bases; unmatched bases: 4. Germline lookup yields CDR1 DFQATT and CDR2 SNEGSKA (reference sequence). In DNA form, the CDR3 reads TGCAGTGCTAGAGGCAGGGGGTCCGGAAACACCATATATTTT. Protein product: CSARGRGSGNTIYF.

J is TRBJ1-1 and V is TRBV5-1; 7 nucleotides match TRBD1. CDR3 length: 15 residues. Germline CDR1 is SGHRS and CDR2 is YFSETQ. The trim removed 4 bases at V and 0 bases at J, leaving 6 bases unmatched. The CDR3 reads CASSPTGIVNTEAFF. The CDR3 DNA reads TGCGCCAGCAGCCCGACAGGGATTGTGAACACTGAAGCTTTCTTT.

This clonotype was counted only a few times. The chain is built from TRBV6-6 and TRBJ2-7; 14 bases are a match to TRBD2. CDR3 length: 14 residues. V gave up 5 bases and J gave up 7 bases; unmatched junction bases: 4. Germline CDR1 and CDR2: MNHNY and SVGAGI (reference sequence). The CDR3 protein is CASSTGTSGGEQYV. The DNA of the CDR3 is TGTGCCAGCAGTACCGGGACTAGCGGGGGAGAGCAGTACGTC.

The V gene is TRBV7-9, the J gene TRBJ2-2; D unresolved. Trimming removed 2 bases from V and 5 bases from J, with 3 bases in between. This CDR3 has 12 amino acids. Per germline, CDR1 SEHNR and CDR2 FQNEAQ (reference sequence). CDR3 amino acids: CASSLQTGELFF. CDR3 nucleotide sequence: TGTGCCAGCAGCTTACAAACCGGGGAGCTGTTTTTT. The complete variable domain, with remaining parts taken from reference TRBV7-9 and TRBJ2-2, reads DTGVSQNPRHKITKRGQNVTFRCDPISEHNRLYWYRQTLGQGPEFLTYFQNEAQLEKSRLLSDRFSAERPKGSFSTLEIQRTEQGDSAMYLCASSLQTGELFFGEGSRLTVL.

V is TRBV19 and J is TRBJ2-1; D gene uncertain. Trimming took 1 base from V and 6 from J, leaving 1 base between them. The CDR3 is 11 amino acids. Per germline, CDR1 LNHDA and CDR2 SQIVND (reference sequence). CDR3 bases: TGTGCCAGTAGTATAGCCAATGAGCAGTTCTTC. Translating it yields CASSIANEQFF. The full variable domain, completed using reference TRBV19 and TRBJ2-1, is DGGITQSPKYLFRKEGQNVTLSCEQNLNHDAMYWYRQDPGQGLRLIYYSQIVNDFQKGDIAEGYSVSREKKESFPLTVTSAQKNPTAFYLCASSIANEQFFGPGTRLTVL.

The chain uses TRBV5-1 and TRBJ2-7; TRBD1 aligns across 7 bases. Germline-derived CDR1 and CDR2 are SGHRS and YFSETQ. V dropped 5 bases and J dropped 5; count of bases not matched to a gene: 10. This CDR3 contains 14 residues. The CDR3 loop reads CASRATGVYDEQYV. Here the CDR3 DNA reads TGCGCCAGCAGAGCTACAGGGGTTTACGACGAGCAGTACGTC.